This TCR beta chain was observed in a study of OX40 agonist ivuxolimab in advanced cancers. Across the study: Dosing consisted of intravenous ivuxolimab at 0.01 to 10 mg/kg every 2 weeks. Study-wide findings and caveats: Specificity for antigen went undetermined in the expanded peripheral T cells. With doses of 0.1 to 3.0 mg/kg, CD4+ and CD8+ blood T cells had undergone clonal expansion by week 6.

Germline V gene data show CDR1 as SQVTM and CDR2 as ANQGSEA. This CDR3 has 15 residues. Between the trimmed V and J ends, which lost 4 bases and 7 bases, there was a span of 22 bases. Profiled with immunoSEQ multiplex PCR; TCRdb holds only in-frame clones, not every one. The sample shows about 43,000 clones, approximately 90% of them seen only once. Turning to this clone: Its antigen is as yet unknown.

The sequence was obtained from an adult with an advanced solid tumor such as melanoma, head and neck, liver or kidney cancer. Source: CD4+ or CD8+ T cells sorted from blood, taken in a trial of the OX40 agonist ivuxolimab. The chain is built from TRBV29-1 and TRBJ2-5; the D gene could be TRBD1 or TRBD2 (5 bases each). Written as DNA, the CDR3 is TGCAGCGTTGTTAAAGGAACTCCCGAGGGACGGACCCAGTACTTC. This encodes CSVVKGTPEGRTQYF.